This T cell receptor beta chain originates from a study of shared clonotypes between healthy human individuals. Overall study context: Plates per donor: three CD4 naive, three CD4 memory, two CD8 naive, one CD8 memory. Broader study findings: Sequencing depth was expected to affect clonotype sharing among donors. In a few donors, around 5% of naive CD4 clonotypes appeared in common.

Terminally differentiated effector memory CD45RA+ cells were excluded by CCR7 positive selection of CD45RO-negative cells. Those who donated were healthy HIV-negative adults, with no recent acute infections or vaccinations reported. V lost 5 bases, J lost 0 bases, and 5 bases stayed unmatched. The CDR3 consists of 16 residues. CDR1 and CDR2 (germline): MDHEN, SYDVKM. Note on this clone: Its antigen is undetermined.

Produced via immunoSEQ multiplex PCR; TCRdb's table is partial and in-frame only. The sample records about 1,900,000 clones, roughly 94% being singletons. Sequencing used naive CD8+ T cells sorted from blood. The receptor's source is a man aged 18-30 years in good health. The V gene is TRBV28, the J gene TRBJ1-4; 8 positions agree with TRBD1. The CDR3 DNA reads as TGTGCCAGCAGTCGGGACAGGCCATCAACTAATGAAAAACTGTTTTTT. Translation gives CASSRDRPSTNEKLFF.